These 27 T cell receptor beta chains share one sample of origin, sequenced in a study of blood T cell repertoires in COVID-19 (dated by TCRdb to 2018 to 2020). Libraries came from the immunoSEQ multiplex PCR assay. Entries here come from immuneACCESS through TCRdb and include only in-frame sequences with V and J called. Some clones fail to appear in such tables; in the studies checked, an unresolved V gene covers under half of the shortfall, and the cause of the remainder is unknown. In all, the sample holds roughly 290,000 clones, and around 90% of those were seen once. The ten largest clones represent around 1.7% of the sample. What was sequenced was PBMCs or T cells enriched from blood (not recorded which). The receptors shown here come from a young woman with acute COVID-19.

This clone was counted only a few times. The rearrangement joins TRBV4-2 to TRBJ2-1, with TRBD2 identical over 9 bases. The CDR3 length is 15 residues. J lost 6 bases, V lost 3 bases, and 6 bases had no gene match. The germline gives CDR1 LGHNA, CDR2 YNFKEQ. DNA for the CDR3: TGTGCCAGCAGCCACGGGGCTAGCGGGATCAATGAGCAGTTCTTC. This translates into CASSHGASGINEQFF.

The rearrangement uses TRBV27 and TRBJ2-7, with TRBD2 matching 9 bases. The CDR3 extends over 16 amino acids. V lost 1 base and J lost 6; bases outside the gene matches: 10. Per the germline V gene, CDR1 is MNHEY and CDR2 is SMNVEV (reference sequence). CDR3: CASSLFGASGIREQYF. CDR3 DNA sequence: TGTGCCAGCAGTTTATTCGGCGCTAGCGGGATCCGCGAGCAGTACTTC.

This clone is a singleton in its sample. The rearrangement links TRBV7-9 to TRBJ2-1, with TRBD2 as a possible D gene (6 bases). The CDR3 is 14 residues long. Per germline, CDR1 SEHNR and CDR2 FQNEAQ (reference sequence). V lost 5 bases and J lost 6, with 14 bases in between. The CDR3 reads CASSRLGQVNEQFF. The CDR3 DNA reads TGTGCCAGCAGCAGACTAGGCCAGGTCAATGAGCAGTTCTTC.

The J gene is TRBJ2-1, the V gene TRBV10-2, with 11 nucleotides matching TRBD2. The CDR3 extends over 14 amino acids. Looked up from germline, CDR1 is WSHSY and CDR2 is SAAADI. The junction had 5 bases not matched to a gene; V was cut back by 6 bases and J by 7 bases. The CDR3 protein is CASRIAGGPNEQFF. The CDR3 DNA follows: TGCGCCAGCAGAATAGCGGGAGGGCCAAATGAGCAGTTCTTC.

The V call is TRBV10-3, the J call TRBJ2-1; 10 bases are a match to TRBD2. The CDR3 has 15 residues. The ends lost 6 bases at V and 4 bases at J; junction bases unmatched: 6. Germline values: CDR1 ENHRY, CDR2 SYGVKD. CDR3 sequence reads: CAISQGLAEYNEQFF. In DNA form, the CDR3 reads TGTGCCATCAGCCAAGGACTAGCGGAATACAATGAGCAGTTCTTC.

This chain connects TRBV19 to TRBJ2-7, with 7 positions matching TRBD1. Germline CDR1 LNHDA, CDR2 SQIVND (reference sequence). The CDR3 consists of 13 residues. J gave up 0 bases and V 6 bases, and 2 bases lay outside the gene matches. The CDR3 loop reads CASRDRRSYEQYF. The CDR3 DNA is TGTGCCAGTAGGGACAGGCGCTCCTACGAGCAGTACTTC.

The chain couples TRBV5-6 to TRBJ2-3; D is ambiguous. Germline V gives CDR1 SGHDT, CDR2 YYEEEE. Trimming took off 4 bases at V and 7 bases at J, with 16 bases between the two ends. The CDR3 runs to 14 residues. CDR3 sequence reads: CASSAEEYIHTQYF. The CDR3 region has the DNA TGTGCCAGCAGCGCGGAAGAATACATTCATACGCAGTATTTT.

J is TRBJ1-5 and V is TRBV19; 8 positions match TRBD1. The V gene's germline CDR1 is LNHDA and CDR2 SQIVND (reference sequence). The V and J ends lost 7 bases and 0 bases, in that order; junction bases with no gene match: 8. The CDR3 loop spans 16 amino acids. The CDR3 is CASTPDRAFSNQPQHF. CDR3 nucleotides: TGTGCCAGTACCCCGGACAGGGCGTTTAGCAATCAGCCCCAGCATTTT.

V is TRBV10-1 and J is TRBJ2-1; TRBD2 matches 8 bases. This CDR3 contains 13 residues. Losses at the gene ends were 3 bases for V and 6 bases for J; bases not matched to a gene: 1. The germline CDR1 and CDR2 sequences are WNHNN and SYGVQD (reference sequence). The CDR3 bases are TGCGCCAGCAGTGAACTAGCGGTCAATGAGCAGTTCTTC. This gives the protein CASSELAVNEQFF.

The chain uses TRBV11-2 and TRBJ2-3; D is perhaps TRBD2 (6 bases). CDR1 is SGHAT and CDR2 is FQNNGV in the germline V gene. The CDR3 has 16 residues. V was trimmed by 5 bases and J by 2 bases, leaving 17 bases between them. In DNA, the CDR3 is TGTGCCAGCAGCAGGTTTGCGGTGGGACTCACAGATACGCAGTATTTT. Encoded protein: CASSRFAVGLTDTQYF.

The chain recombines TRBV7-8 with TRBJ1-5; D unclear. Between the trimmed V and J ends, which lost 1 base and 0 bases, there was a span of 16 bases. Germline CDR1 reads SGHVS; CDR2 reads FQNEAQ. The length of the CDR3 is 18 residues. CDR3 nucleotides: TGTGCCAGCAGCTTAGAACCCATACCGGCGGATAGCAATCAGCCCCAGCATTTT. This translates into CASSLEPIPADSNQPQHF.

This clone is a singleton in its sample. CDR3 in DNA: TGTGCCAGCAGCCCTGGCAGGGGAAACACCATATATTTT. As protein: CASSPGRGNTIYF. J is TRBJ1-3 and V is TRBV11-3; D gene unclear. There are 13 residues in the CDR3. Trimming pared 5 bases from V and 4 bases from J, leaving 9 bases between. Germline V lookup: CDR1 SGHNT, CDR2 YENEEA.

The chain uses TRBV29-1 and TRBJ2-7; D not certain. The CDR3 spans 14 residues. From germline, CDR1 is SQVTM and CDR2 ANQGSEA. V gave up 2 bases and J gave up 4 bases, with 15 bases separating them. CDR3 DNA sequence: TGCAGCGTTGAATTGGTGGGCCTTGTGTACGAGCAGTACTTC. Translating it yields CSVELVGLVYEQYF.

Concerning this clone: Distinct nucleotide sequences in the sample also encode this CDR3. V and J are TRBV7-2 and TRBJ2-7, with 11 bases that match TRBD2. The CDR3 spans 15 residues. J lost 2 bases, V lost 5 bases, and 5 bases had no gene match. CDR1 is SGHTA and CDR2 is FQGNSA in the germline V gene. CDR3 amino acids: CASSLGTSGTYEQYF. CDR3 sequence (DNA): TGTGCCAGCAGCCTCGGGACTAGCGGCACCTACGAGCAGTACTTC.

V gene TRBV23-1 combines with J gene TRBJ2-7; tentatively, D is TRBD2 (7 bases). Being an ORF, TRBV23-1 has a function that is uncertain. The CDR3 consists of 13 residues. V dropped 3 bases and J dropped 4 bases, with 10 bases sitting between them. The CDR3 coding sequence is TGCGCCAGCAGTCACAAGGGGGGGTACGAGCAGTACTTC. Its protein is CASSHKGGYEQYF.

J is TRBJ2-1 and V is TRBV28, with 12 bases lining up with TRBD2. Germline-derived CDR1 and CDR2 are MDHEN and SYDVKM. V lost 6 bases to trimming and J lost 3 bases; unmatched junction nucleotides: 6. The CDR3 extends over 16 amino acids. CDR3 protein: CASRTSGGISYNEQFF. The CDR3 DNA reads TGTGCCAGCAGGACTAGCGGGGGAATCAGCTACAATGAGCAGTTCTTC.

The chain has TRBV7-9 and TRBJ2-3; D might be TRBD2 (5 bases). The CDR3 is made up of 13 amino acids. The V end lost 4 bases, the J end lost 3 bases, and 8 bases lay between the germline ends. Germline assignment: CDR1 SEHNR and CDR2 FQNEAQ (reference sequence). CDR3 in DNA: TGTGCCAGCAGCTGGGGAGTAACAGATACGCAGTATTTT. It is translated as CASSWGVTDTQYF. The full variable domain, its missing parts supplied by reference TRBV7-9 and TRBJ2-3, is DTGVSQNPRHKITKRGQNVTFRCDPISEHNRLYWYRQTLGQGPEFLTYFQNEAQLEKSRLLSDRFSAERPKGSFSTLEIQRTEQGDSAMYLCASSWGVTDTQYFGPGTRLTVL.

The count of this clone is one. The genes are TRBV28 and TRBJ2-1; TRBD1 aligns across 8 bases. Trimming took 5 bases from V and 7 from J; bases not matched to a gene: 10. This CDR3 region has 15 residues. The germline V gene has CDR1 MDHEN and CDR2 SYDVKM. CDR3 in amino acids: CASSIRTGYVNEQFF. The CDR3 nucleotides read TGTGCCAGCAGTATAAGGACAGGGTATGTAAATGAGCAGTTCTTC.

This clone was recorded a few times. The chain combines TRBV7-2 with TRBJ2-1; possibly TRBD2 for D (5 bases). V was shortened by 4 bases and J by 1 base, with 11 bases between the two germline ends. Germline CDR1 SGHTA, CDR2 FQGNSA. CDR3 size: 15 residues. This CDR3 is CASSSPGRSYNEQFF. Written as DNA, the CDR3 is TGTGCCAGCAGCTCACCTGGGAGATCCTACAATGAGCAGTTCTTC.

This rearrangement joins TRBV30 to TRBJ1-6; 8 bases agree with TRBD1. Per the germline V gene, CDR1 is GTSNPN and CDR2 is SVGIG (reference sequence). V lost 4 bases to trimming and J lost 7 bases; unmatched junction nucleotides: 9. The CDR3 sequence is 15 residues long. In nucleotides, the CDR3 is TGTGCCTGGAACTTACTCGGACAGGGAAATTCACCCCTCCACTTT. Protein product: CAWNLLGQGNSPLHF.

This rearrangement joins TRBV25-1 to TRBJ2-7, with 9 positions matching TRBD1. In germline, CDR1 is MGHDK, CDR2 SYGVNS. The CDR3 extends over 13 amino acids. The J segment lost 5 bases and the V segment lost 6 bases, leaving 5 bases of the junction unmatched. CDR3: CASSGQGRHEQYF. CDR3 DNA: TGTGCCAGCAGCGGACAGGGGAGGCACGAGCAGTACTTC.

This chain links TRBV10-1 with TRBJ2-1; TRBD2 matches at 7 bases. CDR1 and CDR2 (germline): WNHNN, SYGVQD (reference sequence). The CDR3 consists of 15 residues. J gave up 2 bases and V 0 bases, and 1 base lay outside the gene matches. CDR3 residues: CASSESAGAYNEQFF. The DNA for the CDR3 is TGCGCCAGCAGTGAGTCGGCGGGAGCCTACAATGAGCAGTTCTTC.

The chain carries TRBV6-5 and TRBJ2-7, with a possible D match to TRBD2 (7 bases). Germline CDR1 reads MNHEY; CDR2 reads SVGAGI. Trimming pared 0 bases from V and 4 bases from J, leaving 10 bases between. The CDR3 is made up of 14 amino acids. CDR3 residues: CASSYSGGGYEQYF. The CDR3, as DNA: TGTGCCAGCAGTTACTCAGGGGGGGGTTACGAGCAGTACTTC.

The chain recombines TRBV11-2 with TRBJ2-7, with D possibly matching TRBD1 (5 bases). The CDR3 has 15 amino acids. The germline CDR1 and CDR2 sequences are SGHAT and FQNNGV. Between the trimmed V and J ends, which lost 3 bases and 0 bases, there was a span of 12 bases. The CDR3 region is CASSFPRASSYEQYF. As DNA, the CDR3 is TGTGCCAGCAGCTTTCCCAGGGCCAGCTCCTACGAGCAGTACTTC.

The chain uses TRBV7-2 and TRBJ2-3, with D perhaps TRBD2 (6 bases). The V end lost 3 bases, the J end lost 3 bases, and 16 bases lay between the germline ends. Per the germline V gene, CDR1 is SGHTA and CDR2 is FQGNSA. There are 16 residues in the CDR3. The CDR3 protein is CASSFGGGRLTDTQYF. CDR3 nucleotide sequence: TGTGCCAGCAGCTTTGGCGGAGGGAGGTTAACAGATACGCAGTATTTT. Full variable domain (rest looked up from reference TRBV7-2 and TRBJ2-3): GAGVSQSPSNKVTEKGKDVELRCDPISGHTALYWYRQSLGQGLEFLIYFQGNSAPDKSGLPSDRFSAERTGGSVSTLTIQRTQQEDSAVYLCASSFGGGRLTDTQYFGPGTRLTVL.

The V call is TRBV2, the J call TRBJ2-5; no clear D gene. This CDR3 spans 12 amino acids. V dropped 2 bases and J dropped 2 bases, with 3 bases sitting between them. Germline lookup yields CDR1 SNHLY and CDR2 FYNNEI. The CDR3 DNA reads as TGTGCCAGCAGTGAATCTCAAGAGACCCAGTACTTC. Amino acids: CASSESQETQYF.

The chain carries TRBV7-9 and TRBJ2-7, with D maybe TRBD1 (6 bases). The germline V gene has CDR1 SEHNR and CDR2 FQNEAQ (reference sequence). Deletions cut 2 bases from V and 5 bases from J, with 16 bases between. CDR3 length: 15 residues. The DNA of the CDR3 is TGTGCCAGCAGCTTAACAGGGACACTCGTAGACGAGCAGTACTTC. Translating it yields CASSLTGTLVDEQYF. The full variable domain, completed using reference TRBV7-9 and TRBJ2-7, is DTGVSQNPRHKITKRGQNVTFRCDPISEHNRLYWYRQTLGQGPEFLTYFQNEAQLEKSRLLSDRFSAERPKGSFSTLEIQRTEQGDSAMYLCASSLTGTLVDEQYFGPGTRLTVT.